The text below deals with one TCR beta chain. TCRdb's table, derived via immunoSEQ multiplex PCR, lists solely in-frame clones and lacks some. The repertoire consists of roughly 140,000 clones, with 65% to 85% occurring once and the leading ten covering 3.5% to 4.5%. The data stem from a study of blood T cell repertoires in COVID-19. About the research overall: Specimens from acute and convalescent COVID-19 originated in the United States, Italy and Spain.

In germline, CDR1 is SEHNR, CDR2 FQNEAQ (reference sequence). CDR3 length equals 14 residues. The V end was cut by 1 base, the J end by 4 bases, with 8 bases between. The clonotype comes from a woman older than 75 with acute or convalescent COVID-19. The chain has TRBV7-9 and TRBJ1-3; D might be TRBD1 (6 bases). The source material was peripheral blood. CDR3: CASSLGGQGNTIYF. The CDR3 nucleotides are TGTGCCAGCAGCTTAGGTGGACAGGGAAACACCATATATTTT. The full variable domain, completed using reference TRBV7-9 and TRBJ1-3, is DTGVSQNPRHKITKRGQNVTFRCDPISEHNRLYWYRQTLGQGPEFLTYFQNEAQLEKSRLLSDRFSAERPKGSFSTLEIQRTEQGDSAMYLCASSLGGQGNTIYFGEGSWLTVV.